This TCR beta chain originates from a study of blood T cell repertoires in COVID-19. Per the original methods: Amplification with reference gene primers provided the estimates of nucleated cell counts. Sequencing used immunoSEQ multiplex PCR; TCRdb keeps in-frame clones, though not all of them. V, J and clone size are those of that table, while D and trimming were read from the DNA. The sample lists under 30,000 clones; roughly 80% were seen once. The TCR originated in an older man with active COVID-19. Sequencing was done on a sample of peripheral blood.

CDR3 residues: CASSAGSSKGDEQYF. The CDR3, as DNA: TGTGCCAGCAGCGCTGGGTCCTCGAAGGGAGACGAGCAGTACTTC. This chain uses TRBV9 with TRBJ2-7, with a tentative D call TRBD2 (5 bases). From germline, CDR1 is SGDLS and CDR2 YYNGEE. The V and J ends lost 3 bases and 5 bases respectively, with 18 bases between them. The CDR3 spans 15 residues.